A single sample is the source of the 21 T cell receptor beta chains below, sequenced in a study of graft-versus-host responses after intestinal transplantation. Profiling relied on immunoSEQ multiplex PCR, and the TCRdb table lists in-frame clones only, not all of them. In the table there are over 90,000 clones, 90% to 95% of which are singletons. Their recognized antigens are unknown. Sequenced material: unstimulated CD4+ T cells sorted from spleen or lymph node cells, taken before transplant. The source is a human donor who was the organ donor for an intestinal transplant.

The genes are TRBV6-6 and TRBJ1-5; 7 bases align to TRBD1. Germline CDR1 reads MNHNY; CDR2 reads SVGAGI (reference sequence). This CDR3 comprises 14 residues. After removal of 4 bases from V and 3 bases from J, the junction contained 3 bases not matched to a gene. CDR3 nucleotides: TGTGCCAGCAGTTGGGACAGTGTCAATCAGCCCCAGCATTTT. As protein: CASSWDSVNQPQHF.

The chain has TRBV5-4 and TRBJ2-3, with 9 positions matching TRBD1. Per germline, CDR1 SGHNT and CDR2 YYREEE (reference sequence). The junction had 7 bases not matched to a gene; V was cut back by 4 bases and J by 4 bases. The length of the CDR3 is 15 residues. CDR3 sequence reads: CASSPRDRGADTQYF. The DNA of the CDR3 is TGTGCCAGCAGCCCGAGAGACAGGGGGGCAGATACGCAGTATTTT.

The rearrangement joins TRBV9 to TRBJ1-1, with a tentative D call TRBD1 (5 bases). V was cut by 1 base and J by 6 bases, with 13 bases left in between. This CDR3 has 14 amino acids. Germline V gene sequence: CDR1 SGDLS, CDR2 YYNGEE. The CDR3 region is CASSVIQGSAEAFF. CDR3 nucleotide sequence: TGTGCCAGCAGCGTAATTCAGGGCTCCGCTGAAGCTTTCTTT.

The rearrangement uses TRBV5-1 and TRBJ2-1, with a tentative D call TRBD1 (6 bases). The CDR3 runs to 17 residues. V was cut by 2 bases and J by 6 bases, with 21 bases left in between. Germline-derived CDR1 and CDR2 are SGHRS and YFSETQ. CDR3 sequence (DNA): TGCGCCAGCAGCTTTGGGACATCCCAAATCAGGGGCAATGAGCAGTTCTTC. Translating gives CASSFGTSQIRGNEQFF.

The CDR3 coding sequence is TGTGCCAGCAGTGCACAGCTGGGTTATGAGCAGTTCTTC. It encodes CASSAQLGYEQFF. The chain is built from TRBV6-6 and TRBJ2-1, with no clear D. Trimming stripped 5 bases from V and 8 bases from J, with 13 bases between. The CDR3 is 13 amino acids. Germline CDR1 reads MNHNY; CDR2 reads SVGAGI (reference sequence).

This clone has only a few counts. The same CDR3 is also encoded by other DNA sequences in this sample. This rearrangement joins TRBV4-3 to TRBJ2-5; the D is unclear. The V end was cut by 1 base, the J end by 1 base, with 10 bases between. There are 15 residues in the CDR3. In germline, CDR1 is LGHNA, CDR2 YSLEER. The CDR3 DNA follows: TGCGCCAGCAGCCAAGGCTCGCCAGGCCAAGAGACCCAGTACTTC. It translates to CASSQGSPGQETQYF.

The chain combines TRBV6-1 with TRBJ1-2, with D hard to call. Germline V gene sequence: CDR1 MNHNS, CDR2 SASEGT. This CDR3 contains 12 residues. Trimming stripped 3 bases from V and 1 base from J, with 3 bases between. The CDR3, as DNA: TGTGCCAGCAGTGACAATAACTATGGCTACACCTTC. Translating it yields CASSDNNYGYTF.

This chain joins TRBV18 and TRBJ2-3, with D hard to call. Germline loops: CDR1 KGHSH, CDR2 LQKENI. Trimming took 2 bases from V and 2 from J, leaving 8 bases between them. The CDR3 has 14 residues. CDR3 sequence: CASSPARFTDTQYF. CDR3 in DNA: TGTGCCAGCTCACCAGCGCGTTTCACAGATACGCAGTATTTT.

J is TRBJ2-5 and V is TRBV4-2; TRBD2 might be the D (6 bases). V was shortened by 1 base and J by 5 bases, with 11 bases between the two germline ends. Germline-derived CDR1 and CDR2 are LGHNA and YNFKEQ. This CDR3 region has 14 residues. This CDR3 is CASSQVGAGETQYF. Here the CDR3 DNA reads TGTGCCAGCAGCCAAGTTGGGGCGGGGGAGACCCAGTACTTC.

This chain uses TRBV6-6 with TRBJ1-6; possibly TRBD1 for D (5 bases). Germline loops: CDR1 MNHNY, CDR2 SVGAGI (reference sequence). V shed 2 bases and J shed 2 bases, with 10 bases lying between them. The CDR3 spans 16 residues. CDR3 region: CASSYLRGTYNSPLHF. The CDR3 DNA is TGTGCCAGCAGTTACCTGCGGGGCACCTATAATTCACCCCTCCACTTT.

This sequence joins TRBV5-4 and TRBJ1-2; possible D gene TRBD1, 5 bases. Trimming left V 0 bases short and J 7 bases short, with 16 bases between. The CDR3 consists of 15 residues. Germline V gives CDR1 SGHNT, CDR2 YYREEE (reference sequence). The CDR3 DNA reads TGTGCCAGCAGCTTGGGGCCTTTCCAGGGTCCTGGCTACACCTTC. Protein: CASSLGPFQGPGYTF.

This clone was seen more than once but under ten times. The rearrangement joins TRBV19 to TRBJ1-6, with 7 bases aligning to TRBD1. The CDR3 consists of 16 residues. CDR1 is LNHDA and CDR2 is SQIVND in the germline V gene (reference sequence). Trimming at V came to 1 base and at J to 4 bases, leaving 4 bases not matched to a gene. This chain's CDR3 is CASSIAPGGYNSPLHF. The CDR3 bases are TGTGCCAGTAGTATAGCCCCAGGGGGTTATAATTCACCCCTCCACTTT. The variable domain in full, with the rest retrieved from reference TRBV19 and TRBJ1-6, is DGGITQSPKYLFRKEGQNVTLSCEQNLNHDAMYWYRQDPGQGLRLIYYSQIVNDFQKGDIAEGYSVSREKKESFPLTVTSAQKNPTAFYLCASSIAPGGYNSPLHFGNGTRLTVT.

V and J are TRBV18 and TRBJ2-7; 9 bases align to TRBD1. The CDR3 is 14 residues long. With V trimmed by 6 bases and J by 4 bases, 7 bases remained unmatched. The V gene's germline CDR1 is KGHSH and CDR2 LQKENI. The CDR3 nucleotides are TGTGCCAGCTCTCCCGGGACAGGGAGGTACGAGCAGTACTTC. Protein product: CASSPGTGRYEQYF.

The chain employs TRBV5-1 and TRBJ1-4; 8 nucleotides align to TRBD1. The J segment lost 5 bases and the V segment lost 3 bases, leaving 6 bases of the junction unmatched. Germline V CDR1 and CDR2: SGHRS, YFSETQ. The CDR3 loop spans 15 amino acids. The CDR3 spells CASSSQGAPNEKLFF. The CDR3 DNA reads as TGCGCCAGCAGCTCTCAGGGGGCGCCGAATGAAAAACTGTTTTTT. Full variable domain (outside the CDR3, taken from reference TRBV5-1 and TRBJ1-4): KAGVTQTPRYLIKTRGQQVTLSCSPISGHRSVSWYQQTPGQGLQFLFEYFSETQRNKGNFPGRFSGRQFSNSRSEMNVSTLELGDSALYLCASSSQGAPNEKLFFGSGTQLSVL.

This chain uses TRBV15 with TRBJ2-4; possibly TRBD1 for D (5 bases). Germline CDR1 is LNHNV and CDR2 is YYDKDF (reference sequence). There are 17 residues in the CDR3. V was shortened by 0 bases and J by 0 bases, with 12 bases between the two germline ends. CDR3 DNA: TGTGCCACCAGCAGAGATCTGGCAGGGTCAGCCAAAAACATTCAGTACTTC. It yields the protein CATSRDLAGSAKNIQYF.

This sequence joins TRBV7-2 and TRBJ2-3, with D tentatively TRBD2 (6 bases). This CDR3 region has 13 residues. Germline V gene lookup returns CDR1 SGHTA and CDR2 FQGNSA. Trimming cost V 5 bases and J 3 bases, with 9 bases left between them. The CDR3 here is CASSLGGTDTQYF. CDR3 DNA sequence: TGTGCCAGCAGCCTTGGAGGGACAGATACGCAGTATTTT.

The chain links TRBV5-1 to TRBJ2-5, with D possibly TRBD2 on 5 matching bases. The J call may be faulty, since TRBJ2-7 better matches the DNA end. The CDR3 extends over 15 amino acids. CDR1 and CDR2 from the germline V gene are SGHRS and YFSETQ. The CDR3 is CASSPEVLGSYEQYF. The CDR3 region has the DNA TGCGCCAGCAGCCCAGAAGTACTAGGCTCCTACGAGCAGTACTTC.

This chain connects TRBV4-2 to TRBJ1-1; 8 bases fit TRBD1. This CDR3 contains 15 residues. V shed 0 bases and J 4 bases; nucleotides not matched to a gene: 4. The germline V gene encodes CDR1 LGHNA and CDR2 YNFKEQ. CDR3 residues: CASSQESTGVTEAFF. The CDR3 DNA reads TGTGCCAGCAGCCAAGAATCGACAGGGGTCACTGAAGCTTTCTTT.

The chain recombines TRBV9 with TRBJ2-7, with TRBD1 matching 7 bases. The length of the CDR3 is 15 residues. J gave up 7 bases and V 3 bases, and 13 bases lay outside the gene matches. The germline gives CDR1 SGDLS, CDR2 YYNGEE. CDR3 sequence: CASSGTDRRSAEQYF. In DNA form, the CDR3 reads TGTGCCAGCAGCGGAACGGACAGGCGCTCAGCAGAGCAGTACTTC.

J is TRBJ1-6 and V is TRBV11-3; D unresolved. CDR3 length: 14 amino acids. Trimming pared 5 bases from V and 9 bases from J, leaving 14 bases between. The germline V gene encodes CDR1 SGHNT and CDR2 YENEEA. The CDR3 DNA sequence: TGTGCCAGCAGCCTCGGACCAGGAGGTTCACCCCTCCACTTT. Translation: CASSLGPGGSPLHF.

This sequence joins TRBV4-1 and TRBJ2-1, with D possibly matching TRBD2 (6 bases). Per germline, CDR1 MGHRA and CDR2 YSYEKL. The CDR3 consists of 17 residues. With 3 bases removed from V and 10 bases from J, the gap between germline ends came to 25 bases. CDR3 DNA: TGCGCCAGCAGCCAGCCTTATAGGCTGGGCCTGGGGGGAGAGCAGTTCTTC. Translated, it gives CASSQPYRLGLGGEQFF.